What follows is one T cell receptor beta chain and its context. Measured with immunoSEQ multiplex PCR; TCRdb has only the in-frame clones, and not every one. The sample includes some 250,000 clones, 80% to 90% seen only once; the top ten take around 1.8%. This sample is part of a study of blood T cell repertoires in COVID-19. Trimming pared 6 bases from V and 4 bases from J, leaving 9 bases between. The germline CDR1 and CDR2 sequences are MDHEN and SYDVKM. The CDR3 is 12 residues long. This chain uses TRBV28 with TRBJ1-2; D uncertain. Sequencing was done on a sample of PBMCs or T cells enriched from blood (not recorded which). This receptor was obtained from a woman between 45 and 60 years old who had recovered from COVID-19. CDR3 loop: CASSSAGYGYTF. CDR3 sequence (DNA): TGTGCCAGCAGCTCAGCGGGCTATGGCTACACCTTC.